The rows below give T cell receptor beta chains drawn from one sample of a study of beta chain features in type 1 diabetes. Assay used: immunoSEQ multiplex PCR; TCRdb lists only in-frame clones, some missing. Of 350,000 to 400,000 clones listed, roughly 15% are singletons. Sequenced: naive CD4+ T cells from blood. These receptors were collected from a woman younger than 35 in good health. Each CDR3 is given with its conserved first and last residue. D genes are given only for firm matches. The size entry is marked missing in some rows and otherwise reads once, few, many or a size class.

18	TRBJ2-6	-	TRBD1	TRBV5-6	CASSSPGQGASGANVLTF	TGTGCCAGCAGCTCTCCGGGACAGGGGGCCTCTGGGGCCAACGTCCTGACTTTC
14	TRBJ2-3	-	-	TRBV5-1	CASSLWGEADTQYF	TGCGCCAGCAGCTTATGGGGGGAAGCAGATACGCAGTATTTT
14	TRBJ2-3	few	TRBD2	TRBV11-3	CASSRTSGTDTQYF	TGTGCCAGCAGTAGGACTAGCGGCACAGATACGCAGTATTTT
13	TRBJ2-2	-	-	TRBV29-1	CSVGVSGSGELFF	TGCAGCGTTGGGGTTAGCGGTTCCGGGGAGCTGTTTTTT
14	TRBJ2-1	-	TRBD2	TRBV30	CAWRAGGARDEQFF	TGTGCCTGGAGAGCGGGAGGAGCTAGGGATGAGCAGTTCTTC
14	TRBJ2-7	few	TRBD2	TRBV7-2	CASSRTSGTYEQYF	TGTGCCAGCAGCCGGACTAGCGGGACCTACGAGCAGTACTTC
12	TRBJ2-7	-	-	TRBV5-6	CASSFSSYEQYF	TGTGCCAGCAGCTTTAGCTCCTACGAGCAGTACTTC
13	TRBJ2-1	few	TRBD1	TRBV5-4	CASSLVPGTGQFF	TGTGCCAGCAGCCTCGTACCCGGGACAGGGCAGTTCTTC
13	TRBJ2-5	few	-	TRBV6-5	CASSPFGVETQYF	TGTGCCAGCAGCCCCTTCGGGGTGGAGACCCAGTACTTC
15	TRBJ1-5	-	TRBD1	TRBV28	CASSVDRVGNQPQHF	TGTGCCAGCAGTGTCGACAGGGTGGGCAATCAGCCCCAGCATTTT
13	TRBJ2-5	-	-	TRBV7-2	CASSLERRETQYF	TGTGCCAGCAGCTTGGAGCGAAGGGAGACCCAGTACTTC
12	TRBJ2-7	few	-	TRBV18	CASCRDSYEQYF	TGTGCCAGCTGTCGGGACTCCTACGAGCAGTACTTC
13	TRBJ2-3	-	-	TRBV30	CACDRRGADTQYF	TGTGCCTGTGATCGCAGGGGCGCAGATACGCAGTATTTT
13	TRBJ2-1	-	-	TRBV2	CASIMSSYNEQFF	TGTGCCAGCATAATGAGCTCCTACAATGAGCAGTTCTTC
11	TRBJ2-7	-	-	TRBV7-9	CASAEWDEQYF	TGTGCCAGCGCGGAGTGGGACGAGCAGTACTTC
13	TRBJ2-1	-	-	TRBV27	CASNPTASNEQFF	TGTGCCAGCAACCCGACAGCATCCAATGAGCAGTTCTTC
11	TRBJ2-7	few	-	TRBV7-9	CASSPGYEQYF	TGTGCCAGCAGCCCCGGGTACGAGCAGTACTTC
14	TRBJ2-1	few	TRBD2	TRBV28	CASRRESPGDEQFF	TGTGCCAGCCGGCGGGAGTCCCCTGGCGATGAGCAGTTCTTC
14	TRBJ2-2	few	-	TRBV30	CAWAGTTNTGELFF	TGTGCCTGGGCCGGGACAACGAACACCGGGGAGCTGTTTTTT
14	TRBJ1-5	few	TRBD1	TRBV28	CASSRTGVLQPQHF	TGTGCCAGCAGTCGGACAGGGGTTCTTCAGCCCCAGCATTTT
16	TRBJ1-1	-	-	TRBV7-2	CASSLAARLMNTEAFF	TGTGCCAGCAGCTTAGCGGCTCGTCTTATGAACACTGAAGCTTTCTTT
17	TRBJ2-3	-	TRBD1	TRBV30	CAWSTSGQGRYTDTQYF	TGTGCCTGGAGCACCTCGGGACAGGGACGTTATACAGATACGCAGTATTTT
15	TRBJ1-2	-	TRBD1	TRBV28	CASSPYYRGDYGYTF	TGTGCCAGCAGTCCGTACTACAGGGGTGACTATGGCTACACCTTC
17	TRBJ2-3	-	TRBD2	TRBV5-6	CASSHQRRRELTDTQYF	TGTGCCAGCAGCCACCAGCGGCGGCGGGAGTTGACGGATACGCAGTATTTT
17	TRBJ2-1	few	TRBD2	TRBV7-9	CASSDSRAGGSYNEQFF	TGTGCCAGCAGCGACTCCAGAGCGGGAGGCTCCTACAATGAGCAGTTCTTC
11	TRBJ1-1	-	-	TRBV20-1	CSAIPNTEAFF	TGCAGTGCTATTCCTAACACTGAAGCTTTCTTT
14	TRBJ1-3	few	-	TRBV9	CASSEAGYGNTIYF	TGTGCCAGCAGCGAAGCAGGGTACGGAAACACCATATATTTT
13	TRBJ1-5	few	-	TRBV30	CAWSDRGNQPQHF	TGTGCCTGGAGTGACCGGGGCAATCAGCCCCAGCATTTT
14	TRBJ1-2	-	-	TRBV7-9	CASSSGTNNYGYTF	TGTGCCAGCAGCTCCGGGACAAATAACTATGGCTACACCTTC
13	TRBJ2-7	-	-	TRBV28	CASEWPGGYEQYF	TGTGCCAGCGAATGGCCAGGAGGCTACGAGCAGTACTTC
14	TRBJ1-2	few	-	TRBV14	CASSQGAGIYGYTF	TGTGCCAGCAGCCAAGGGGCAGGGATCTATGGCTACACCTTC
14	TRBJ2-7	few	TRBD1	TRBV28	CASSSPGQGYEQYF	TGTGCCAGCAGTTCTCCGGGACAGGGCTACGAGCAGTACTTC
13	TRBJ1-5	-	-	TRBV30	CAWSVQRGQPQHF	TGTGCCTGGAGTGTACAAAGGGGCCAGCCCCAGCATTTT
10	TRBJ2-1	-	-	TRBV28	CAIGSNEQFF	TGTGCCATCGGGTCCAATGAGCAGTTCTTC
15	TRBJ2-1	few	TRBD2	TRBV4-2	CASSPLLAAYNEQFF	TGTGCCAGCAGTCCCCTACTAGCGGCCTACAATGAGCAGTTCTTC
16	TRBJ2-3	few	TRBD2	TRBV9	CASSWDYPGSTDTQYF	TGTGCCAGCAGTTGGGACTACCCAGGATCCACAGATACGCAGTATTTT
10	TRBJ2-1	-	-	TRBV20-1	CSARAETQFF	TGCAGTGCTAGAGCCGAGACTCAGTTCTTC
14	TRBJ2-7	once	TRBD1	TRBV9	CASSPRTGEYEQYF	TGTGCCAGCAGCCCCCGGACAGGGGAGTATGAGCAGTACTTC
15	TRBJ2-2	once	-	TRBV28	CASSLGTTNTGELFF	TGTGCCAGCAGTTTAGGGACAACGAACACCGGGGAGCTGTTTTTT
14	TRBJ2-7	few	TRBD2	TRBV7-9	CASSLPSGDYEQYF	TGTGCCAGCAGCTTACCTAGCGGAGACTACGAGCAGTACTTC
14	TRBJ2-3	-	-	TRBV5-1	CASRSPSLADTQYF	TGCGCCAGCAGGTCCCCTAGTTTGGCAGATACGCAGTATTTT
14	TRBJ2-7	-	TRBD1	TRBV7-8	CASSLADRGYEQYF	TGTGCCAGCAGCTTAGCGGACAGGGGGTACGAGCAGTACTTC
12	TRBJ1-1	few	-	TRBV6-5	CASRTGNTEAFF	TGTGCCAGCAGGACGGGTAACACTGAAGCTTTCTTT
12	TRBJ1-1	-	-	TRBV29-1	CSARDINTEAFF	TGCAGCGCCCGGGACATAAACACTGAAGCTTTCTTT